Shown below are 26 T cell receptor beta chains from a single sample sequenced in a study of T cells in Graves' hyperthyroidism and ophthalmopathy. Amplified TCR beta CDR3 regions derived from RNA transcripts. During a first-round RT-PCR of the TCR CDR3, the HTBI primer set was used. TCRdb re-analysed the multiplex PCR reads in MiXCR, keeping a single row per CDR3 protein. The sample gives about 130,000 distinct CDR3 sequences, roughly a fifth of which show up once; roughly 71% is in the top ten. Sequencing was done on a sample of blood. These receptors all come from a woman aged 45-59 years with Graves' hyperthyroidism that later progressed to Graves' ophthalmopathy.

The table lists this clonotype with many counts. The genes are TRBV2 and TRBJ1-3, with no clear D. CDR3 size: 15 residues. Trimming took off 5 bases at V and 0 bases at J, with 11 bases between the two ends. Germline V gene lookup returns CDR1 SNHLY and CDR2 FYNNEI. This CDR3 reads CASSFLDSSGNTIYF. The CDR3 DNA sequence: TGTGCCAGCAGTTTCCTCGATAGCTCTGGAAACACCATATATTTT.

There are many counts of this clonotype. V is TRBV5-5 and J is TRBJ2-4, with TRBD2 matching 9 bases. CDR1 is SGHKS, CDR2 YYEKEE, per germline (reference sequence). CDR3 length: 15 amino acids. V lost 0 bases to trimming and J lost 6 bases; unmatched junction nucleotides: 4. DNA for the CDR3: TGTGCCAGCAGCTTGGCTGGGACTAGCCTAAACATTCAGTACTTC. This translates into CASSLAGTSLNIQYF.

This chain uses TRBV5-1 with TRBJ2-1, with D possibly being TRBD1 or TRBD2 (5 bases each). With 0 bases removed from V and 9 bases from J, the gap between germline ends came to 13 bases. The V gene's germline CDR1 is SGHRS and CDR2 YFSETQ. The CDR3 is 14 amino acids. CDR3 in DNA: TGCGCCAGCAGCTTGGCCCAGGGAGTCAGTGAGCAGTTCTTC. It yields the protein CASSLAQGVSEQFF.

This clonotype was seen a handful of times. The genes are TRBV12-5 and TRBJ1-1, with 9 bases matching TRBD1. The CDR3 consists of 13 residues. The V segment lost 6 bases and the J segment 1 base; nucleotides outside the gene matches: 0. Germline V CDR1 and CDR2: LGHNT, FRNRAP. The CDR3 is CASGTGGNTEAFF. DNA for the CDR3: TGTGCTAGTGGGACAGGGGGGAACACTGAAGCTTTCTTT.

Comments on this clonotype: Being one base from a much bigger clone, this may be a read error. This chain links TRBV6-2 or TRBV6-3 with TRBJ1-6, with unresolved D. CDR3 length: 13 residues. The germline V gene has CDR1 MNHEY and CDR2 SVGEGT. CDR3 in DNA: TGTGCCAGCAGTTACAAACGGGGATCACTCCTCCACTTT. Residues: CASSYKRGSLLHF.

This clonotype appeared a few times. The V call is TRBV27, the J call TRBJ2-3; 10 nucleotides match TRBD2. The CDR3 totals 17 residues. V shed 3 bases, J shed 7 bases, and the junction held 13 bases outside the gene matches. Germline CDR1 and CDR2: MNHEY and SMNVEV (reference sequence). As DNA, the CDR3 is TGTGCCAGCAGTTTCCGCGGACTAGCGGACGTCATGTATACGCAGTATTTT. Protein product: CASSFRGLADVMYTQYF.

This clonotype was counted many times. The chain combines TRBV29-1 with TRBJ1-5; D is unresolved. This CDR3 has 14 residues. Germline V gene data show CDR1 as SQVTM and CDR2 as ANQGSEA. With 7 bases removed from V and 6 bases from J, the gap between germline ends came to 19 bases. Written as DNA, the CDR3 is TGCAGCGCCGCGGAGGGAGGCGGTACTCAGCCCCAGCATTTT. Its translation: CSAAEGGGTQPQHF.

In this sample, this clonotype turned up many times. In nucleotides, the CDR3 is TGTGCCAGCAAAGGGGCGGGAGGTTCCACAGATACGCAGTATTTT. Protein: CASKGAGGSTDTQYF. The chain links TRBV7-9 to TRBJ2-3, with 8 bases matching TRBD2. The CDR3 consists of 15 residues. Germline V lookup: CDR1 SEHNR, CDR2 FQNEAQ (reference sequence). J gave up 2 bases and V 7 bases, and 8 bases lay outside the gene matches.

The chain joins TRBV25-1 to TRBJ1-3; 8 bases match TRBD1. The V and J ends lost 8 bases and 4 bases, in that order; junction bases with no gene match: 16. This CDR3 has 17 residues. The germline V gene encodes CDR1 MGHDK and CDR2 SYGVNS. DNA of the CDR3: TGTGCCAGCCTGGGACAGGAAAAAGCCCTCCTCGGAAACACCATATATTTT. This gives the protein CASLGQEKALLGNTIYF.

The chain carries TRBV4-1 and TRBJ2-1; 12 bases fit TRBD2. With V trimmed by 5 bases and J by 4 bases, 3 bases remained unmatched. CDR1 is MGHRA, CDR2 YSYEKL, per germline. The CDR3 spans 15 residues. The CDR3, as DNA: TGCGCCAGCAGCTTGACTAGCGGGAGTTACAATGAGCAGTTCTTC. Its translation: CASSLTSGSYNEQFF.

This clonotype was seen ten or more times. V gene TRBV2 combines with J gene TRBJ1-4; D remains ambiguous. The germline CDR1 and CDR2 sequences are SNHLY and FYNNEI. V lost 7 bases and J lost 0, with 9 bases in between. CDR3 length equals 14 residues. The CDR3 bases are TGTGCCAGCATGAAACAGTCAACTAATGAAAAACTGTTTTTT. This translates into CASMKQSTNEKLFF. Full variable domain (remainder filled in from reference TRBV2 and TRBJ1-4): EPEVTQTPSHQVTQMGQEVILRCVPISNHLYFYWYRQILGQKVEFLVSFYNNEISEKSEIFDDQFSVERPDGSNFTLKIRSTKLEDSAMYFCASMKQSTNEKLFFGSGTQLSVL.

This clonotype was recorded many times. The chain joins TRBV6-1 to TRBJ1-1; D is undetermined. CDR3 size: 13 residues. With 8 bases removed from V and 0 bases from J, the gap between germline ends came to 10 bases. Germline V gives CDR1 MNHNS, CDR2 SASEGT. CDR3 sequence: CASGYIMNTEAFF. CDR3 coding DNA: TGTGCCAGCGGGTACATCATGAACACTGAAGCTTTCTTT.

In this sample, this clonotype turned up a few times. The chain recombines TRBV2 with TRBJ2-3; 8 nucleotides agree with TRBD2. The length of the CDR3 is 15 residues. The J segment lost 4 bases and the V segment lost 10 bases, leaving 13 bases of the junction unmatched. Germline V gene lookup returns CDR1 SNHLY and CDR2 FYNNEI. CDR3 protein: CATKKAGVLSDTQYF. The DNA of the CDR3 is TGTGCCACCAAGAAAGCGGGAGTATTGTCAGATACGCAGTATTTT.

This clonotype occurred many times. The CDR3 nucleotides are TGTGCCAGCAGAACAGGGCGGGATGGCTACACCTTC. Translated: CASRTGRDGYTF. The rearrangement uses TRBV27 and TRBJ1-2; a weak D match, TRBD1 (6 bases). Germline V gene data show CDR1 as MNHEY and CDR2 as SMNVEV (reference sequence). The V gene lost 6 bases and the J gene lost 6 bases, with 11 bases spanning the gap. The CDR3 runs to 12 residues.

This clonotype was counted many times. The chain joins TRBV5-6 to TRBJ2-7; D gene ambiguous. The CDR3 consists of 15 residues. Germline values: CDR1 SGHDT, CDR2 YYEEEE. V lost 0 bases and J 2 bases, leaving 12 bases between the germline ends. The CDR3 DNA is TGTGCCAGCAGCTTGGCTGGCCAGTACACCTACGAGCAGTACTTC. This translates into CASSLAGQYTYEQYF.

The gene calls are TRBV19 and TRBJ2-5; D may be TRBD1 or TRBD2 (5 bases each). The germline V gene encodes CDR1 LNHDA and CDR2 SQIVND (reference sequence). The CDR3 is made up of 15 amino acids. Trimming left V 3 bases short and J 0 bases short, with 11 bases between. This CDR3 is CASSIKVGHQETQYF. The CDR3 DNA reads as TGTGCCAGTAGTATTAAGGTGGGACACCAAGAGACCCAGTACTTC.

This clonotype showed up many times. The rearrangement uses TRBV6-1 and TRBJ2-7; tentatively, D is TRBD2 (5 bases). V dropped 11 bases and J dropped 7 bases, with 12 bases sitting between them. This CDR3 spans 10 amino acids. CDR1 MNHNS and CDR2 SASEGT come from the germline V gene. CDR3 nucleotide sequence: TGTGCCTGCCCCCCGGGAGAGCAGTACTTC. Its protein product is CACPPGEQYF.

This rearrangement joins TRBV27 to TRBJ1-2; 8 nucleotides line up with TRBD1. The V gene end was trimmed by 8 bases and the J gene end by 8 bases; junction bases not matched to a gene: 10. The CDR3 runs 13 residues. Germline CDR1 and CDR2: MNHEY and SMNVEV (reference sequence). This CDR3 reads CASRSQDRVGYTF. CDR3 coding DNA: TGTGCCAGCCGATCACAGGACAGGGTCGGCTACACCTTC.

This clonotype was picked up many times. This CDR3 reads CASSPWTGPYSPLHF. CDR3 DNA sequence: TGTGCCAGCAGTCCCTGGACAGGGCCTTATTCACCCCTCCACTTT. J is TRBJ1-6 and V is TRBV28; 8 positions agree with TRBD1. Germline V gene lookup returns CDR1 MDHEN and CDR2 SYDVKM. The CDR3 loop spans 15 amino acids. J lost 8 bases, V lost 5 bases, and 8 bases had no gene match. Full variable domain (outside the CDR3, taken from reference TRBV28 and TRBJ1-6): DVKVTQSSRYLVKRTGEKVFLECVQDMDHENMFWYRQDPGLGLRLIYFSYDVKMKEKGDIPEGYSVSREKKERFSLILESASTNQTSMYLCASSPWTGPYSPLHFGNGTRLTVT.

This clonotype was seen repeatedly, ten times or more. This sequence joins TRBV11-2 and TRBJ2-1; D may be TRBD2 (6 bases). The germline V and J ends were trimmed by 6 bases and 2 bases, with 11 bases remaining between them. Germline CDR1 is SGHAT and CDR2 is FQNNGV. The CDR3 is 14 residues long. CDR3 amino acids: CASRLAQAYNEQFF. The DNA for the CDR3 is TGTGCCAGCAGGCTAGCGCAAGCCTACAATGAGCAGTTCTTC.

The rearrangement uses TRBV29-1 and TRBJ1-1; 7 bases are shared with TRBD1. This CDR3 is 15 amino acids long. From germline, CDR1 is SQVTM and CDR2 ANQGSEA. With 6 bases clipped from V and 0 bases from J, the junction kept 10 bases outside the gene matches. For the CDR3, the DNA is TGCAGCGTGGCAGGGGGGGGACACATGAACACTGAAGCTTTCTTT. Its protein is CSVAGGGHMNTEAFF.

This clonotype was picked up many times. The rearrangement uses TRBV3-1 and TRBJ2-1; tentatively, D is TRBD1 (5 bases). V lost 0 bases to trimming and J lost 2 bases, with 8 bases between them. Germline-derived CDR1 and CDR2 are LGHDT and YNNKEL (reference sequence). The CDR3 has 15 residues. CDR3 coding DNA: TGTGCCAGCAGCCAAGACTTCAGGGCCTACAATGAGCAGTTCTTC. Encoded protein: CASSQDFRAYNEQFF.

This clonotype was recorded at least ten times. The CDR3 DNA follows: TGTGCCAGCAAGTCCGCAGGCGGGACAGGTGGCTACGAGCAGTACTTC. Translated: CASKSAGGTGGYEQYF. This rearrangement joins TRBV28 to TRBJ2-7; TRBD1 matches at 8 bases. The junction had 14 bases not matched to a gene; V was cut back by 7 bases and J by 3 bases. The CDR3 is 16 amino acids. The V gene's germline CDR1 is MDHEN and CDR2 SYDVKM.

The rearrangement links TRBV5-1 to TRBJ2-7; D might be TRBD2 (6 bases). CDR3 length: 16 amino acids. Trimming took off 4 bases at V and 3 bases at J, with 20 bases between the two ends. Germline V gene lookup returns CDR1 SGHRS and CDR2 YFSETQ. The DNA of the CDR3 is TGCGCCAGCAGCCCTCCGCTCGGGGGATCGGACTACGAGCAGTACTTC. It codes for CASSPPLGGSDYEQYF.

This clonotype was observed at least ten times. The chain uses TRBV2 and TRBJ1-2; D unresolved. Trimming removed 2 bases from V and 6 bases from J, with 13 bases in between. This CDR3 has 14 residues. Germline CDR1 is SNHLY and CDR2 is FYNNEI. CDR3: CASSEWPIGHGYTF. CDR3 bases: TGTGCCAGCAGTGAATGGCCTATAGGCCATGGCTACACCTTC.

This clonotype was observed many times. The V gene is TRBV11-2, the J gene TRBJ1-1, with D perhaps TRBD1 (5 bases). Germline loops: CDR1 SGHAT, CDR2 FQNNGV. V lost 5 bases and J lost 1, with 14 bases in between. This CDR3 contains 15 residues. Here the CDR3 reads CASSAHRQPNTEAFF. As DNA, the CDR3 is TGTGCCAGCAGCGCCCATAGACAGCCGAACACTGAAGCTTTCTTT.